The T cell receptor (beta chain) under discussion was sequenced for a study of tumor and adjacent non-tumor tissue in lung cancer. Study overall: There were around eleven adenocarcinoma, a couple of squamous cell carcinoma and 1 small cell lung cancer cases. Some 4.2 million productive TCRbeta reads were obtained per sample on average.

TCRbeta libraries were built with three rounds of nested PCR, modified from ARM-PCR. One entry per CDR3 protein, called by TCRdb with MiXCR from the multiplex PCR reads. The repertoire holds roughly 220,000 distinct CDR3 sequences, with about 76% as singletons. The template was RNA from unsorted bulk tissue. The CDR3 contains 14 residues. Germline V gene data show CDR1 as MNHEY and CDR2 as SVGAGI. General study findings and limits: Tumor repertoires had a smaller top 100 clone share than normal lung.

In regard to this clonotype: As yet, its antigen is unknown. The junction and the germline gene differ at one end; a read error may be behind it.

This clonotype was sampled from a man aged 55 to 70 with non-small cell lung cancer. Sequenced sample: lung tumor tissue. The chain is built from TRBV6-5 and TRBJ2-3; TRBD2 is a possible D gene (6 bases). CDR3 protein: CASSSLEGSDMQYF. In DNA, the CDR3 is TGTGCCAGCAGTTCCTTGGAGGGGTCAGATATGCAGTATTTT.